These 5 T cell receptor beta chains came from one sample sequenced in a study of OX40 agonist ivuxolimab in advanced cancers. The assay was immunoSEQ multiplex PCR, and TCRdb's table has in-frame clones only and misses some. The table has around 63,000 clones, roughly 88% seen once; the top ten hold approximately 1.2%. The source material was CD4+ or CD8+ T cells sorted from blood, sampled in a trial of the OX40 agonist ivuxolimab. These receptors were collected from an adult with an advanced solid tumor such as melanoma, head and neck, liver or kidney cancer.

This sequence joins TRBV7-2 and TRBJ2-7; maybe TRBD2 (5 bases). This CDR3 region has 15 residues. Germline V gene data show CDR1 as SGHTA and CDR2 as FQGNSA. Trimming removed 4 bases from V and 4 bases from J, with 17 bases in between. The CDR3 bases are TGTGCCAGCAGCTCCAGTGACGGGATGGTTTACGAGCAGTACTTC. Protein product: CASSSSDGMVYEQYF.

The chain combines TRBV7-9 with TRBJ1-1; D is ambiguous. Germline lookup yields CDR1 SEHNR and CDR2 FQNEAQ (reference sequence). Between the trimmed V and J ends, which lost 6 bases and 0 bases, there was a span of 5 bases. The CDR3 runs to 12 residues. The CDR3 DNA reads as TGTGCCAGCAGATTGATGAACACTGAAGCTTTCTTT. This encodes CASRLMNTEAFF. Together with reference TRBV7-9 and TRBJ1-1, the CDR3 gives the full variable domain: DTGVSQNPRHKITKRGQNVTFRCDPISEHNRLYWYRQTLGQGPEFLTYFQNEAQLEKSRLLSDRFSAERPKGSFSTLEIQRTEQGDSAMYLCASRLMNTEAFFGQGTRLTVV.

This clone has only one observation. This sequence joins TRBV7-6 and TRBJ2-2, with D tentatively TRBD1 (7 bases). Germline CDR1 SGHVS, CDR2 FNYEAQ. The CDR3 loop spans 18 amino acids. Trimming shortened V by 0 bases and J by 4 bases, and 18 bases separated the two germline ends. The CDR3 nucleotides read TGTGCCAGCAGCTTAGCGCGGGACAGTTACTTGATCACCGGGGAGCTGTTTTTT. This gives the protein CASSLARDSYLITGELFF.

CDR3 sequence: CASSEDRATNEKLFF. The CDR3 DNA sequence: TGCGCCAGCAGCGAAGACAGGGCAACTAATGAAAAACTGTTTTTT. The J gene is TRBJ1-4, the V gene TRBV5-1, with 7 bases fitting TRBD1. Trimming removed 4 bases from V and 0 bases from J; junction bases left unmatched: 3. The length of the CDR3 is 15 residues. Per germline, CDR1 SGHRS and CDR2 YFSETQ.

CDR3 loop: CASSRKNGFSPLHF. The CDR3 nucleotides read TGTGCCAGCAGCAGAAAGAATGGGTTTTCACCCCTCCACTTT. The chain has TRBV5-4 and TRBJ1-6; no reliable D call. Trimming shortened V by 4 bases and J by 9 bases, and 14 bases separated the two germline ends. CDR1 and CDR2 (germline): SGHNT, YYREEE (reference sequence). This CDR3 is built from 14 residues. Looking up the rest from reference TRBV5-4 and TRBJ1-6 gives the full variable domain: ETGVTQSPTHLIKTRGQQVTLRCSSQSGHNTVSWYQQALGQGPQFIFQYYREEENGRGNFPPRFSGLQFPNYSSELNVNALELDDSALYLCASSRKNGFSPLHFGNGTRLTVT.